What follows are 13 T cell receptor beta chains derived from one specimen sequenced in a study of T cells in Graves' hyperthyroidism and ophthalmopathy (dated by TCRdb to about 2019). Library preparation employed multiplex PCR. Sequencing took place on an Illumina HiSeq 2000. The TCR beta CDR3 regions were amplified from RNA transcripts. A first-round RT-PCR of the TCR CDR3 used the HTBI primer set with the Qiagen OneStep RT-PCR kit. The public reads were quality trimmed at Q25 with fastp and then assembled into clones with MiXCR by TCRdb, keeping productive beta chains. Each CDR3 protein appears once, grouped with its most common genes and DNA. The sample profile shows 560,000 or so distinct CDR3 sequences; more than 45% of them were found once. The ten largest clones take up 8% to 8.5% of the sample. Sequencing was carried out using peripheral blood or thyroid tissue (not recorded which). The source of these receptors is a woman younger than 35 with Graves' hyperthyroidism. Donor details come from another sample of the same person, matched by shared clones.

V gene TRBV7-9 combines with J gene TRBJ2-7; D remains unclear. Trimming left V 5 bases short and J 5 bases short, with 10 bases between. This CDR3 has 12 amino acids. The germline CDR1 and CDR2 sequences are SEHNR and FQNEAQ (reference sequence). CDR3 bases: TGTGCCAGCAGCCAAGGTAGGGACGAGCAGTACTTC. Translated: CASSQGRDEQYF.

This clonotype appeared a few times. A junction boundary mismatches the germline segment, possibly from a read error. This chain connects TRBV15 to TRBJ1-5, with 7 bases lining up with TRBD1. The CDR3 runs 16 residues. Germline CDR1 LNHNV, CDR2 YYDKDF (reference sequence). Here the CDR3 reads CASSQGQARFYQPQHF. The CDR3 DNA reads as TGTGCCAGCAGCCAAGGACAGGCAAGGTTTTATCAGCCCCAGCATTTT. Full variable domain (missing parts from reference TRBV15 and TRBJ1-5): DAMVIQNPRYQVTQFGKPVTLSCSQTLNHNVMYWYQQKSSQAPKLLFHYYDKDFNNEADTPDNFQSRRPNTSFCFLDIRSPGLGDTAMYLCASSQGQARFYQPQHFGDGTRLSIL.

The chain has TRBV21-1 and TRBJ1-4; the D call in the table, TRBD1, was not verified against the DNA. TRBV21-1 is a recognized pseudogene. The CDR3 totals 13 residues. CDR3 bases: TGTGCCAGCAGCACGACAGGGCGTGAAAAACTGTTTTTT. The encoded protein is CASSTTGREKLFF.

The chain combines TRBV19 with TRBJ2-5; D ambiguous. The CDR3 sequence is 13 residues long. V lost 6 bases and J lost 3, with 11 bases in between. Germline loops: CDR1 LNHDA, CDR2 SQIVND (reference sequence). This chain's CDR3 is CASRQLAKETQYF. The CDR3 DNA is TGTGCCAGTAGGCAGCTCGCAAAAGAGACCCAGTACTTC.

Concerning this clonotype: One junction end does not reproduce the germline sequence, and a read error may be involved. The chain is built from TRBV7-9 and TRBJ2-5; TRBD2 aligns across 7 bases. The CDR3 length is 14 residues. Germline CDR1 reads SEHNR; CDR2 reads FQNEAQ (reference sequence). CDR3 DNA: TGCGCCAGCAGCTTGGCCGGGAGGACAGAGACCCAGTACTTC. This gives the protein CASSLAGRTETQYF.

The chain employs TRBV7-9 and TRBJ1-2; a weak D match, TRBD1 (6 bases). V dropped 5 bases and J dropped 0 bases, with 13 bases sitting between them. The CDR3 spans 15 residues. CDR1 and CDR2 from the germline V gene are SEHNR and FQNEAQ (reference sequence). The DNA for the CDR3 is TGTGCCAGCAGCACAACCGGGACACCTAACTATGGCTACACCTTC. It encodes CASSTTGTPNYGYTF.

Points on this clonotype: Being one base from a much bigger clone, this may be a read error. This sequence joins TRBV2 and TRBJ1-4; 9 bases map to TRBD1. The CDR3 runs 14 residues. With V trimmed by 6 bases and J by 7 bases, 6 bases remained unmatched. Per germline, CDR1 SNHLY and CDR2 FYNNEI. CDR3 in amino acids: CASSTQGAGEKLFF. The CDR3 nucleotides read TGTGCCAGCAGCACACAGGGGGCCGGTGAAAAACTGTTTTTT.

The V call is TRBV14, the J call TRBJ1-1; D not resolved. The CDR3 spans 13 residues. Per germline, CDR1 SGHDN and CDR2 FVKESK. The V gene lost 6 bases and the J gene lost 7 bases, with 15 bases spanning the gap. In DNA form, the CDR3 reads TGTGCCAGCAGTTCGAGAGGGTCCCTTGAAGCTTTCTTT. Its protein product is CASSSRGSLEAFF. Variable domain in full (rest from reference TRBV14 and TRBJ1-1): EAGVTQFPSHSVIEKGQTVTLRCDPISGHDNLYWYRRVMGKEIKFLLHFVKESKQDESGMPNNRFLAERTGGTYSTLKVQPAELEDSGVYFCASSSRGSLEAFFGQGTRLTVV.

The CDR3 DNA is TGTGCCAGCACCCCGTATGGGGGCACTGAAGCTTTCTTT. Translation gives CASTPYGGTEAFF. The chain uses TRBV7-9 and TRBJ1-1; TRBD1 is a possible D gene (5 bases). Trimming shortened V by 7 bases and J by 4 bases, and 13 bases separated the two germline ends. CDR1 is SEHNR and CDR2 is FQNEAQ in the germline V gene (reference sequence). The CDR3 runs to 13 residues.

The V and J genes are TRBV7-9 and TRBJ2-7, with 9 bases matching TRBD2. The germline gives CDR1 SEHNR, CDR2 FQNEAQ (reference sequence). Trimming removed 5 bases from V and 1 base from J; junction bases left unmatched: 6. This CDR3 contains 15 residues. The DNA for the CDR3 is TGTGCCAGCAGCCCTGGTAGCGGGAGATCCTACGAGCAGTACTTC. Protein product: CASSPGSGRSYEQYF.

This clonotype was detected many times. The chain employs TRBV29-1 and TRBJ1-3; D may be TRBD1 (5 bases). The CDR3 sequence is 14 residues long. Germline lookup yields CDR1 SQVTM and CDR2 ANQGSEA. Trimming left V 7 bases short and J 2 bases short, with 15 bases between. In nucleotides, the CDR3 is TGCAGCGCTGATCTTCAGGGTACTGGAAACACCATATATTTT. Translating it yields CSADLQGTGNTIYF.

The chain recombines TRBV20-1 with TRBJ2-7, with D unresolved. Trimming took 2 bases from V and 2 from J, leaving 4 bases between them. The germline CDR1 and CDR2 sequences are DFQATT and SNEGSKA (reference sequence). The CDR3 spans 11 residues. CDR3 in DNA: TGCAGTGCTAGATCTACCTACGAGCAGTACTTC. Translating gives CSARSTYEQYF.

The chain recombines TRBV24-1 with TRBJ2-7; TRBD1 matches at 12 bases. The CDR3 extends over 16 amino acids. The germline V gene encodes CDR1 KGHDR and CDR2 SFDVKD. After removal of 3 bases from V and 4 bases from J, the junction contained 6 bases not matched to a gene. CDR3 nucleotide sequence: TGTGCCACCAGTGATCCCGGGACAGGGGGCAATTACGAGCAGTACTTC. Its translation: CATSDPGTGGNYEQYF.